The 29 T cell receptor beta chains given below trace back to one sample, sequenced in a study of graft-versus-host responses after intestinal transplantation. For these receptors, no antigen is known. TCRdb's table, derived via immunoSEQ multiplex PCR, lists solely in-frame clones and lacks some. The sample has over 70,000 clones, approximately 94% seen once. Specimen: unstimulated CD8+ T cells sorted from spleen or lymph node cells, collected before intestinal transplant. These TCRs come from a human donor who received an intestinal transplant.

The chain is built from TRBV11-2 and TRBJ2-7; no clear D. CDR1 SGHAT and CDR2 FQNNGV come from the germline V gene. Trimming stripped 4 bases from V and 5 bases from J, with 9 bases between. The CDR3 has 12 amino acids. The CDR3 DNA reads TGTGCCAGCAGCTCAAGGACGAACGAGCAGTACTTC. This translates into CASSSRTNEQYF.

This chain joins TRBV27 and TRBJ1-6; TRBD1 might be the D (6 bases). This CDR3 has 14 residues. CDR1 MNHEY and CDR2 SMNVEV come from the germline V gene (reference sequence). Trimming took 5 bases from V and 7 from J, leaving 12 bases between them. CDR3 residues: CASSRGQENSPLHF. CDR3 in DNA: TGTGCCAGCAGTCGGGGACAAGAAAATTCACCCCTCCACTTT.

V and J are TRBV5-1 and TRBJ1-2; 8 bases align to TRBD1. V lost 3 bases and J lost 6; bases outside the gene matches: 10. Germline values: CDR1 SGHRS, CDR2 YFSETQ. This CDR3 contains 15 residues. The CDR3 loop reads CASSSRTGFADGYTF. In nucleotides, the CDR3 is TGCGCCAGCAGCTCCCGGACAGGGTTTGCAGATGGCTACACCTTC.

The chain carries TRBV7-2 and TRBJ2-7; TRBD1 matches at 8 bases. The trim removed 1 base at V and 5 bases at J, leaving 10 bases unmatched. This CDR3 comprises 16 residues. Germline loops: CDR1 SGHTA, CDR2 FQGNSA. The CDR3 reads CASSLGTGRIPDEQYF. The CDR3 region has the DNA TGTGCCAGCAGCTTAGGGACAGGGCGTATTCCAGACGAGCAGTACTTC.

The chain couples TRBV6-1 to TRBJ2-7; 10 bases match TRBD1. The CDR3 loop spans 15 amino acids. Germline V CDR1 and CDR2: MNHNS, SASEGT. V gave up 5 bases and J gave up 4 bases; unmatched junction bases: 8. Written as DNA, the CDR3 is TGTGCCAGCAGTTCCGGGACAGGGGCTTTATACGAGCAGTACTTC. Translated, it gives CASSSGTGALYEQYF.

As to this clone: The junction does not match germline at one end; this may be a read error. This chain joins TRBV4-1 and TRBJ1-1, with D perhaps matching TRBD1 (5 bases). Germline lookup yields CDR1 MGHRA and CDR2 YSYEKL. The CDR3 is 13 residues long. CDR3 region: CASSHLGREEAFF. Here the CDR3 DNA reads TGTGCCAGCAGCCACCTGGGACGGGAAGAAGCTTTCTTT.

This chain uses TRBV6-1 with TRBJ1-1; TRBD1 might be the D (5 bases). Germline V gene lookup returns CDR1 MNHNS and CDR2 SASEGT. This CDR3 has 15 amino acids. V was shortened by 2 bases and J by 0 bases, with 10 bases between the two germline ends. In nucleotides, the CDR3 is TGTGCCAGCAGTGAAAATTCAGGGATGAACACTGAAGCTTTCTTT. It translates to CASSENSGMNTEAFF.

The CDR3, as DNA: TGCGCCAGCAGCCCACGCGGGACTAGCGGGATTTACAATGAGCAGTTCTTC. Residues: CASSPRGTSGIYNEQFF. This chain joins TRBV5-1 and TRBJ2-1, with 13 bases identical to TRBD2. Germline trimming cut 4 bases from V and 4 bases from J; bases unmatched to any gene: 8. CDR1 is SGHRS and CDR2 is YFSETQ in the germline V gene. The CDR3 contains 17 residues.

The count of this clone is one. This chain links TRBV27 with TRBJ2-1, with 9 bases fitting TRBD2. V lost 1 base, J lost 1 base, and 2 bases stayed unmatched. In germline, CDR1 is MNHEY, CDR2 SMNVEV (reference sequence). There are 16 residues in the CDR3. This CDR3 is CASSLWAGGSYNEQFF. CDR3 DNA: TGTGCCAGCAGTTTATGGGCGGGAGGGTCCTACAATGAGCAGTTCTTC.

This chain joins TRBV7-8 and TRBJ2-7, with D hard to call. Germline values: CDR1 SGHVS, CDR2 FQNEAQ. V lost 7 bases and J lost 2, with 12 bases in between. The CDR3 loop spans 13 amino acids. CDR3 in DNA: TGTGCCAGCACCTCGACTGCAACCTACGAGCAGTACTTC. It is translated as CASTSTATYEQYF. Drawing the rest from reference TRBV7-8 and TRBJ2-7, the complete variable domain is GAGVSQSPRYKVAKRGQDVALRCDPISGHVSLFWYQQALGQGPEFLTYFQNEAQLDKSGLPSDRFFAERPEGSVSTLKIQRTQQEDSAVYLCASTSTATYEQYFGPGTRLTVT.

The chain combines TRBV21-1 with TRBJ2-1. TRBV21-1 is described as a pseudogene. This CDR3 is 20 amino acids long. The CDR3 protein is CASSGLGAGYPRSSYNEQFF. In DNA, the CDR3 is TGTGCCAGCAGCGGGCTCGGGGCAGGGTACCCGAGGAGCTCCTACAATGAGCAGTTCTTC.

The J gene is TRBJ2-7, the V gene TRBV28; TRBD2 agrees at 13 bases. This CDR3 contains 19 residues. From germline, CDR1 is MDHEN and CDR2 SYDVKM. The junction had 20 bases not matched to a gene; V was cut back by 7 bases and J by 5 bases. The CDR3 sequence: CASTATSPFTGTSGNEQYF. In DNA form, the CDR3 reads TGTGCCAGCACGGCCACCTCACCCTTTACCGGGACTAGCGGGAACGAGCAGTACTTC.

The V and J genes are TRBV29-1 and TRBJ2-7, with 9 bases lining up with TRBD2. The length of the CDR3 is 13 residues. V was pared by 6 bases and J by 2 bases, with 5 bases of the junction left unmatched. Germline V gene data show CDR1 as SQVTM and CDR2 as ANQGSEA. The CDR3 region is CSVPGLAPYEQYF. The DNA of the CDR3 is TGCAGCGTCCCGGGACTAGCCCCCTACGAGCAGTACTTC.

The rearrangement links TRBV27 to TRBJ2-2, with D unresolved. Trimming removed 1 base at V and 3 bases at J, with 12 bases between. Germline CDR1 and CDR2: MNHEY and SMNVEV (reference sequence). The CDR3 sequence is 16 residues long. In DNA, the CDR3 is TGTGCCAGCAGTTTATATACGGAAGCTGACACCGGGGAGCTGTTTTTT. It codes for CASSLYTEADTGELFF.

The chain carries TRBV2 and TRBJ2-5; D gene ambiguous. V was trimmed by 2 bases and J by 5 bases, leaving 9 bases between them. The germline V gene encodes CDR1 SNHLY and CDR2 FYNNEI. The CDR3 length is 13 residues. The CDR3 bases are TGTGCCAGCAGTGAATATGGTGGGGAGACCCAGTACTTC. Translating it yields CASSEYGGETQYF.

The count of this clone is one. CDR3 region: CASSDGISSKYYEQYF. In DNA form, the CDR3 reads TGTGCCAGCAGTGATGGGATCTCTTCCAAATATTACGAGCAGTACTTC. V is TRBV6-1 and J is TRBJ2-7, with D hard to call. This CDR3 contains 16 residues. Trimming took 3 bases from V and 4 from J, leaving 19 bases between them. Germline V lookup: CDR1 MNHNS, CDR2 SASEGT.

The chain carries TRBV28 and TRBJ2-1; 11 nucleotides line up with TRBD2. V was clipped by 3 bases and J by 10 bases; unmatched bases: 11. This CDR3 has 16 amino acids. In germline, CDR1 is MDHEN, CDR2 SYDVKM. The CDR3 reads CASSFSGRARLDEQFF. The CDR3 DNA sequence: TGTGCCAGCAGTTTTAGCGGGAGGGCCCGGCTCGACGAGCAGTTCTTC.

The chain combines TRBV11-2 with TRBJ1-1; unclear D gene. V was trimmed by 5 bases and J by 3 bases, leaving 10 bases between them. The length of the CDR3 is 13 residues. Germline V gives CDR1 SGHAT, CDR2 FQNNGV. DNA of the CDR3: TGTGCCAGCAGCCCTTGGTGGCACACTGAAGCTTTCTTT. The encoded protein is CASSPWWHTEAFF.

V is TRBV29-1 and J is TRBJ2-7; TRBD1 matches at 9 bases. V was pared by 4 bases and J by 3 bases, with 10 bases of the junction left unmatched. The CDR3 totals 15 residues. Germline values: CDR1 SQVTM, CDR2 ANQGSEA. The CDR3 loop reads CSVAPYRGPGYEQYF. The CDR3 DNA sequence: TGCAGCGTTGCCCCTTACAGGGGGCCAGGCTACGAGCAGTACTTC.

The V and J genes are TRBV5-4 and TRBJ1-1; a possible D gene is TRBD1 (5 bases). From germline, CDR1 is SGHNT and CDR2 YYREEE (reference sequence). V lost 4 bases, J lost 6 bases, and 19 bases lay in between. The CDR3 sequence is 15 residues long. CDR3 nucleotide sequence: TGTGCCAGCAGCCCTAGGGTAGGGGTATACCCTGAAGCTTTCTTT. It yields the protein CASSPRVGVYPEAFF.

The CDR3 nucleotides read TGTGCCAGCAGCCCCCTCGCGGGATACGAAGAGACCCAGTACTTC. Protein: CASSPLAGYEETQYF. The chain employs TRBV27 and TRBJ2-5; D perhaps matches TRBD2 (6 bases). Trimming cost V 6 bases and J 3 bases, with 17 bases left between them. In germline, CDR1 is MNHEY, CDR2 SMNVEV (reference sequence). The CDR3 has 15 residues.

The genes are TRBV12-5 and TRBJ1-1; 9 bases agree with TRBD1. V trimming: 0 bases; J trimming: 3 bases; junction bases outside the gene matches: 5. The germline gives CDR1 LGHNT, CDR2 FRNRAP. CDR3 length: 16 amino acids. DNA of the CDR3: TGTGCTAGTGGTTTGGTCCCGGGACAGGGTTACACTGAAGCTTTCTTT. It codes for CASGLVPGQGYTEAFF.

This chain links TRBV6-5 with TRBJ1-1, with D perhaps matching TRBD1 (6 bases). The CDR3 covers 12 residues. Germline V CDR1 and CDR2: MNHEY, SVGAGI. The V end lost 6 bases, the J end lost 8 bases, and 13 bases lay between the germline ends. This CDR3 reads CASSSGGAEAFF. The CDR3 DNA is TGTGCCAGCAGCTCCGGGGGGGCCGAAGCTTTCTTT.

This chain links TRBV27 with TRBJ2-5, with 10 bases aligning to TRBD2. This CDR3 has 17 amino acids. Germline CDR1 is MNHEY and CDR2 is SMNVEV (reference sequence). Trimming took 4 bases from V and 5 from J; bases not matched to a gene: 13. CDR3 sequence reads: CASSSSRLAGVEETQYF. CDR3 in DNA: TGTGCCAGCAGTTCCTCCAGGCTAGCGGGAGTGGAGGAGACCCAGTACTTC.

The V gene is TRBV11-2, the J gene TRBJ2-1, with D uncertain. The germline V gene encodes CDR1 SGHAT and CDR2 FQNNGV. V was cut by 3 bases and J by 7 bases, with 7 bases left in between. The CDR3 length is 12 residues. CDR3 sequence: CASSFRENEQFF. The CDR3 nucleotides read TGTGCCAGCAGCTTTAGGGAAAATGAGCAGTTCTTC.

CDR3 coding DNA: TGTGCCAGCAGTTTTAGCGGGAGGGCCCACTCCTACGAGCAGTACTTC. Its protein product is CASSFSGRAHSYEQYF. V gene TRBV27 combines with J gene TRBJ2-7; 11 positions match TRBD2. CDR3 length equals 16 residues. Germline loops: CDR1 MNHEY, CDR2 SMNVEV (reference sequence). V shed 3 bases and J 0 bases; nucleotides not matched to a gene: 4.

This chain connects TRBV25-1 to TRBJ2-1; no firm D call. CDR1 is MGHDK, CDR2 SYGVNS, per germline. The CDR3 contains 10 residues. Trimming took 11 bases from V and 6 from J, leaving 8 bases between them. This chain's CDR3 is CAAGANEQFF. The CDR3 region has the DNA TGTGCCGCCGGAGCCAATGAGCAGTTCTTC.

Note on this clone: One end of the junction does not line up with germline, which may come from a read error. Other DNA sequences in this sample translate to the same CDR3. The V gene is TRBV27, the J gene TRBJ1-2; possibly TRBD1 for D (5 bases). Germline V gene sequence: CDR1 MNHEY, CDR2 SMNVEV (reference sequence). The CDR3 contains 13 residues. The CDR3 region is CASSLSSGYGYTF. The DNA for the CDR3 is TGTGCTAGCAGTCTTTCCTCAGGGTATGGCTACACCTTC.

The chain links TRBV9 to TRBJ1-2; unclear D gene. V lost 3 bases and J 8 bases, leaving 20 bases between the germline ends. CDR3 length: 15 residues. The germline V gene has CDR1 SGDLS and CDR2 YYNGEE. For the CDR3, the DNA is TGTGCCAGCAGCGGACTATACAGCTTTTCCTCGGGCTACACCTTC. Translated: CASSGLYSFSSGYTF.